This T cell receptor (beta chain) is drawn from a study of T cells in tuberculosis. In the study overall: IGRA-negative adolescents, IGRA-positive adolescents with latent tuberculosis and adults with active tuberculosis formed this South African cohort.

The assay was immunoSEQ multiplex PCR, and TCRdb's table has in-frame clones only and misses some. This sample yields tens of thousands of clones, of which around 95% are seen a single time; under 2.5% belongs to the top ten. Germline V gene sequence: CDR1 MNHEY, CDR2 SMNVEV (reference sequence). V was clipped by 6 bases and J by 6 bases, with 26 bases between them. The CDR3 length is 17 residues. The chain employs TRBV27 and TRBJ1-1, with D possibly matching TRBD1 (5 bases). This receptor was taken from a donor between 10 and 29 years old with latent tuberculosis or without tuberculosis infection. Sequenced: PBMCs. DNA for the CDR3: TGTGCCAGCAGGAAAACGACGACAGCCGTGATCGGTCCTGAAGCTTTCTTT. Its translation is CASRKTTTAVIGPEAFF.